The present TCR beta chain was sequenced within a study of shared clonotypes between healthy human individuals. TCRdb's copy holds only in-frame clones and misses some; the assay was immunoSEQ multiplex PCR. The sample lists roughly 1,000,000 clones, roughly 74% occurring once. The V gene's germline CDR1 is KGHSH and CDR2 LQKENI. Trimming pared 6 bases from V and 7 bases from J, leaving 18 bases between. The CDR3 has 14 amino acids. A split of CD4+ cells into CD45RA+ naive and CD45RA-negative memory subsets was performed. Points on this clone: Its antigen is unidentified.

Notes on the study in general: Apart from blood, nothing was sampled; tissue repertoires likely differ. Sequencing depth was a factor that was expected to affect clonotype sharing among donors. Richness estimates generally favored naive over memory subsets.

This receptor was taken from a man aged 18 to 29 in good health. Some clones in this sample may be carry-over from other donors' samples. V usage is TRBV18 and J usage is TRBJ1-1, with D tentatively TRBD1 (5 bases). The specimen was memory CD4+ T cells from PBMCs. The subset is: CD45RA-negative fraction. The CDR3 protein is CASSLGGGENEAFF. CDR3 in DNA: TGTGCCAGCTCCCTCGGTGGAGGGGAGAATGAAGCTTTCTTT.